One and the same sample provided the 19 T cell receptor beta chains below, sequenced in a study of blood T cell repertoires in COVID-19. Clones were sequenced by immunoSEQ multiplex PCR, and TCRdb holds only the in-frame ones, with some missing. This sample has about 300,000 clones, with about nine tenths found just once. The sample consisted of PBMCs or T cells enriched from blood (not recorded which). Source of these receptors: a woman aged 45-59 years who had been exposed to COVID-19.

The rearrangement links TRBV5-1 to TRBJ2-7; no firm D call. The length of the CDR3 is 13 residues. Germline V gene lookup returns CDR1 SGHRS and CDR2 YFSETQ. V lost 0 bases to trimming and J lost 3 bases, with 7 bases between them. The CDR3 region is CASSLDPGYEQYF. CDR3 sequence (DNA): TGCGCCAGCAGCTTGGACCCAGGCTACGAGCAGTACTTC.

The chain uses TRBV2 and TRBJ1-1; 9 positions match TRBD1. Per the germline V gene, CDR1 is SNHLY and CDR2 is FYNNEI. V dropped 3 bases and J dropped 4; count of bases not matched to a gene: 12. This CDR3 comprises 17 residues. Written as DNA, the CDR3 is TGTGCCAGCAGTGAGACACAGGGGGCACGGTGGGGCACTGAAGCTTTCTTT. Translating it yields CASSETQGARWGTEAFF.

This rearrangement joins TRBV19 to TRBJ2-1; 10 nucleotides agree with TRBD2. From germline, CDR1 is LNHDA and CDR2 SQIVND (reference sequence). After removal of 0 bases from V and 7 bases from J, the junction contained 6 bases not matched to a gene. CDR3 length: 16 residues. The chain's CDR3 is CASSIDLRAGGNEQFF. The CDR3 DNA is TGTGCCAGTAGTATAGATCTACGAGCGGGGGGGAATGAGCAGTTCTTC.

V is TRBV18 and J is TRBJ2-3; 9 nucleotides line up with TRBD2. J lost 3 bases, V lost 6 bases, and 13 bases had no gene match. This CDR3 comprises 17 residues. The germline CDR1 and CDR2 sequences are KGHSH and LQKENI. DNA for the CDR3: TGTGCCAGCTCTCCCCTACGGGCTGCGGGGGGGACAGATACGCAGTATTTT. This sequence encodes CASSPLRAAGGTDTQYF.

The chain uses TRBV7-2 and TRBJ1-2; TRBD1 agrees at 7 bases. The J segment lost 0 bases and the V segment lost 4 bases, leaving 8 bases of the junction unmatched. The germline gives CDR1 SGHTA, CDR2 FQGNSA. CDR3 length: 16 amino acids. The CDR3 loop is CASSSGGTEANYGYTF. In DNA form, the CDR3 reads TGTGCCAGCAGCTCAGGAGGGACAGAAGCTAACTATGGCTACACCTTC.

The gene calls are TRBV7-2 and TRBJ1-5; 7 positions agree with TRBD1. Losses at the gene ends were 3 bases for V and 5 bases for J; bases not matched to a gene: 7. Germline CDR1 SGHTA, CDR2 FQGNSA. This CDR3 has 15 residues. The CDR3 loop reads CASSLGTGADQPQHF. CDR3 nucleotide sequence: TGTGCCAGCAGCTTGGGAACAGGGGCAGATCAGCCCCAGCATTTT.

The chain recombines TRBV19 with TRBJ2-5, with D possibly TRBD2 on 5 matching bases. This CDR3 is built from 16 residues. The V gene's germline CDR1 is LNHDA and CDR2 SQIVND (reference sequence). Between the trimmed V and J ends, which lost 1 base and 3 bases, there was a span of 15 bases. CDR3 protein: CASSIGGRQSKETQYF. The CDR3, as DNA: TGTGCCAGTAGTATAGGCGGGCGGCAGAGCAAAGAGACCCAGTACTTC.

The chain combines TRBV6-5 with TRBJ1-5; D might be TRBD1 (5 bases). V lost 5 bases to trimming and J lost 9 bases, with 14 bases between them. The length of the CDR3 is 13 residues. From germline, CDR1 is MNHEY and CDR2 SVGAGI. CDR3 protein: CASSPLQQGPQHF. The CDR3, as DNA: TGTGCCAGCAGTCCCCTGCAGCAGGGGCCCCAGCATTTT.

The chain couples TRBV7-2 to TRBJ2-7; 10 nucleotides line up with TRBD2. From germline, CDR1 is SGHTA and CDR2 FQGNSA. The length of the CDR3 is 15 residues. V dropped 5 bases and J dropped 1; count of bases not matched to a gene: 5. This chain's CDR3 is CASSVSGGDSYEQYF. CDR3 in DNA: TGTGCCAGCAGCGTAAGCGGGGGGGATTCCTACGAGCAGTACTTC.

The chain employs TRBV20-1 and TRBJ2-1; 7 bases align to TRBD2. Germline V gene sequence: CDR1 DFQATT, CDR2 SNEGSKA (reference sequence). The CDR3 length is 11 residues. J was trimmed by 12 bases and V by 5 bases; bases with no gene match: 7. This chain's CDR3 is CSAWDYPRQFF. The CDR3 DNA reads TGCAGTGCTTGGGACTACCCGCGGCAGTTCTTC.

This chain uses TRBV6-5 with TRBJ1-1, with 9 bases matching TRBD1. The germline CDR1 and CDR2 sequences are MNHEY and SVGAGI. The V and J ends lost 4 bases and 4 bases, in that order; junction bases with no gene match: 4. CDR3 length: 14 amino acids. For the CDR3, the DNA is TGTGCCAGCAGTTTCGGACAGGGGAGCACTGAAGCTTTCTTT. Translation: CASSFGQGSTEAFF.

V is TRBV6-5 and J is TRBJ2-5; 9 bases fit TRBD2. CDR3 length equals 14 residues. The germline CDR1 and CDR2 sequences are MNHEY and SVGAGI. After removal of 7 bases from V and 6 bases from J, the junction contained 9 bases not matched to a gene. The CDR3 sequence: CASTPAGGSKTQYF. The CDR3 DNA sequence: TGTGCCAGCACCCCAGCGGGGGGATCCAAGACCCAGTACTTC.

This clone was seen only a few times. The CDR3 is CASSPGGTEAKNIQYF. The DNA for the CDR3 is TGTGCCAGCAGTCCGGGGGGAACCGAAGCCAAAAACATTCAGTACTTC. V gene TRBV5-4 combines with J gene TRBJ2-4; 7 nucleotides line up with TRBD2. Germline V lookup: CDR1 SGHNT, CDR2 YYREEE (reference sequence). J was trimmed by 0 bases and V by 5 bases; bases with no gene match: 8. CDR3 size: 16 residues.

This clone showed up just a few times. The chain has TRBV28 and TRBJ1-1, with a weak D call TRBD1 (5 bases). The CDR3 runs 16 residues. The germline V gene has CDR1 MDHEN and CDR2 SYDVKM. V was shortened by 6 bases and J by 0 bases, with 17 bases between the two germline ends. The CDR3 spells CASRPFGGGMNTEAFF. The CDR3 region has the DNA TGTGCCAGCAGGCCCTTTGGCGGGGGGATGAACACTGAAGCTTTCTTT.

J is TRBJ1-3 and V is TRBV5-4; 7 nucleotides line up with TRBD1. V was clipped by 4 bases and J by 0 bases; unmatched bases: 4. CDR1 SGHNT and CDR2 YYREEE come from the germline V gene (reference sequence). This CDR3 comprises 15 residues. CDR3 loop: CASSVGQYSGNTIYF. The CDR3 coding sequence is TGTGCCAGCAGCGTGGGACAGTACTCTGGAAACACCATATATTTT.

With regard to this clone: The same CDR3 can be traced to other DNA sequences in this sample. This sequence joins TRBV7-6 and TRBJ2-3; 12 nucleotides line up with TRBD2. Germline V lookup: CDR1 SGHVS, CDR2 FNYEAQ. V lost 0 bases and J lost 2; bases outside the gene matches: 3. The length of the CDR3 is 17 residues. The CDR3 is CASSLALAGGYTDTQYF. The CDR3 DNA reads TGTGCCAGCAGCTTAGCACTAGCGGGGGGCTACACAGATACGCAGTATTTT. Full variable domain (rest looked up from reference TRBV7-6 and TRBJ2-3): GAGVSQSPRYKVTKRGQDVALRCDPISGHVSLYWYRQALGQGPEFLTYFNYEAQQDKSGLPNDRFSAERPEGSISTLTIQRTEQRDSAMYRCASSLALAGGYTDTQYFGPGTRLTVL.

The chain links TRBV10-3 to TRBJ1-6, with TRBD1 identical over 7 bases. The V gene's germline CDR1 is ENHRY and CDR2 SYGVKD. J lost 7 bases, V lost 9 bases, and 6 bases had no gene match. The CDR3 length is 13 residues. CDR3 nucleotides: TGTGCCATGGGGACAGAGGGGAATTCACCCCTCCACTTT. Encoded protein: CAMGTEGNSPLHF.

This chain links TRBV5-4 with TRBJ1-5; D uncertain. There are 11 residues in the CDR3. The V gene lost 5 bases and the J gene lost 8 bases, with 8 bases spanning the gap. The germline V gene has CDR1 SGHNT and CDR2 YYREEE (reference sequence). CDR3 bases: TGTGCCAGCAGTTTAAGAGAGCCCCAGCATTTT. Its protein is CASSLREPQHF.

J is TRBJ1-2 and V is TRBV12-3 or TRBV12-4, with TRBD1 matching over 7 bases. V gave up 10 bases and J gave up 4 bases; unmatched junction bases: 9. The CDR3 runs 13 residues. CDR3 nucleotides: TGTGCCACCGAAGCGACAGGGACCTATGGCTACACCTTC. This sequence encodes CATEATGTYGYTF.